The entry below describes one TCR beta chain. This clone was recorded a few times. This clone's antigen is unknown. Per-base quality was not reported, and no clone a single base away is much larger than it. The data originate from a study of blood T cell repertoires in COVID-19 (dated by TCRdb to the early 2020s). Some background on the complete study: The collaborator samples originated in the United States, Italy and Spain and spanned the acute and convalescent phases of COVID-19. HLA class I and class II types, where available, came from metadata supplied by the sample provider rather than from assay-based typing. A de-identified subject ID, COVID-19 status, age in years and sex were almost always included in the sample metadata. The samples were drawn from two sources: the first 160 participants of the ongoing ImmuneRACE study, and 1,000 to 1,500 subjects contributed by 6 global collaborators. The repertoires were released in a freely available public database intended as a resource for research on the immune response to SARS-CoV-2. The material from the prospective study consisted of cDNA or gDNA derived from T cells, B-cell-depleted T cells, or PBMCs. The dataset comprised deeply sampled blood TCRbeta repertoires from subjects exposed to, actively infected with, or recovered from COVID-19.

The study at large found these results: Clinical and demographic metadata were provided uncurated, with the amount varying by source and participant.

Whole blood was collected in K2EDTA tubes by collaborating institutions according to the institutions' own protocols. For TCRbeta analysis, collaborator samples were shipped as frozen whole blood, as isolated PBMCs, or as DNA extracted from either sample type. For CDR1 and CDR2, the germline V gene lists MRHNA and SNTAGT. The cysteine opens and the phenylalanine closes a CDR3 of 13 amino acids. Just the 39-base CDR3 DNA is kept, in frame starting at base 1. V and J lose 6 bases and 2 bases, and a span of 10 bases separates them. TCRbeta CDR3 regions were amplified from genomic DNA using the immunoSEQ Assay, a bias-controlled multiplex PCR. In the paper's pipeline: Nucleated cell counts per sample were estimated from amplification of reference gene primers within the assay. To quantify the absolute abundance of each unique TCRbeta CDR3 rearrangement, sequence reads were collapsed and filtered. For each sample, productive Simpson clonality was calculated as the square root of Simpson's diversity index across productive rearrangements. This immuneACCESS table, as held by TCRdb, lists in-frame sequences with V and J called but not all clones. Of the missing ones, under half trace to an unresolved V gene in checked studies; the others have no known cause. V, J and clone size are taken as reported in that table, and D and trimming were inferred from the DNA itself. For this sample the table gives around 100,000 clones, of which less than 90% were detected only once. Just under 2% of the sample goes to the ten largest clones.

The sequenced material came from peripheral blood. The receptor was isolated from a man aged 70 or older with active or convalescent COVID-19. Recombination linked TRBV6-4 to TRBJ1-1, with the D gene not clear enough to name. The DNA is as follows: TGTGCCAGCAGAACACAACCTAACACTGAAGCTTTCTTT. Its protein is CASRTQPNTEAFF.